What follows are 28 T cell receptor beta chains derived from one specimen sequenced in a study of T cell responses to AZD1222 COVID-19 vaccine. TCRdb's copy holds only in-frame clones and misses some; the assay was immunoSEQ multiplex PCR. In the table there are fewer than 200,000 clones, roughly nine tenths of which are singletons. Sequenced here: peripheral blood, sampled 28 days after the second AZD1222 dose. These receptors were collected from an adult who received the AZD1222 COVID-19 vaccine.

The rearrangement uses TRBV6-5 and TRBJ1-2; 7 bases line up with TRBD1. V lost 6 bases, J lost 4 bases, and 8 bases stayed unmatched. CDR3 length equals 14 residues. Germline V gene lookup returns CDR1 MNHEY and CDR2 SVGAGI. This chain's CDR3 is CASSKDRAPYGYTF. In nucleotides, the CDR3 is TGTGCCAGCAGCAAAGACAGGGCTCCCTATGGCTACACCTTC.

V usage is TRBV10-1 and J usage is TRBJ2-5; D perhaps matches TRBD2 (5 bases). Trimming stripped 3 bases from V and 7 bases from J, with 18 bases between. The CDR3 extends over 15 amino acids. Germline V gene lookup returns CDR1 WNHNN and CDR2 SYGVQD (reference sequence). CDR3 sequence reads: CASSESSAEVGTQYF. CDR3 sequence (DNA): TGCGCCAGCAGTGAAAGTTCAGCGGAGGTGGGGACCCAGTACTTC.

The CDR3 nucleotides read TGTGCCAGTAGTATCCCATTGAGTGGAGATACGCAGTATTTT. Protein sequence: CASSIPLSGDTQYF. This chain joins TRBV19 and TRBJ2-3; D is undetermined. Germline CDR1 is LNHDA and CDR2 is SQIVND (reference sequence). The CDR3 is 14 amino acids. The V gene lost 3 bases and the J gene lost 5 bases, with 12 bases spanning the gap.

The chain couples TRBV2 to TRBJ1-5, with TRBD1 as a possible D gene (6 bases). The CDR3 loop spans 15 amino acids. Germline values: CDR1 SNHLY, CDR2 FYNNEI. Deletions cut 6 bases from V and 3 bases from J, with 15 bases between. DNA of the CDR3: TGTGCCAGCAGCCCAGGGGAGAAGCTCAATCAGCCCCAGCATTTT. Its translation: CASSPGEKLNQPQHF.

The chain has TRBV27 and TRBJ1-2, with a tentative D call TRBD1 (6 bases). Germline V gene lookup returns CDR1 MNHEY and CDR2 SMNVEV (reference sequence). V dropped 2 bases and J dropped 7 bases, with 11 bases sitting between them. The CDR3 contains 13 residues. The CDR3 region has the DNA TGTGCCAGCAGTTTAACGGGGGCGACTGGCTACACCTTC. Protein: CASSLTGATGYTF.

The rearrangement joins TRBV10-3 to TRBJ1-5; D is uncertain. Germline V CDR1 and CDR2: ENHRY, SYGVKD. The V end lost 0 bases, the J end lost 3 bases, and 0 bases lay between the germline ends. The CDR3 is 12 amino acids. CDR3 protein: CAISESNQPQHF. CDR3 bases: TGTGCCATCAGTGAGTCCAATCAGCCCCAGCATTTT.

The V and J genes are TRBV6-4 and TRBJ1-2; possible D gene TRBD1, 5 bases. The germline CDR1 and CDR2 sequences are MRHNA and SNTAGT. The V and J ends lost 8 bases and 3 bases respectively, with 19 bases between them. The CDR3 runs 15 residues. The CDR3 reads CASPVRTAGHYGYTF. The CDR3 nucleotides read TGTGCCAGCCCCGTTAGAACGGCAGGGCACTATGGCTACACCTTC.

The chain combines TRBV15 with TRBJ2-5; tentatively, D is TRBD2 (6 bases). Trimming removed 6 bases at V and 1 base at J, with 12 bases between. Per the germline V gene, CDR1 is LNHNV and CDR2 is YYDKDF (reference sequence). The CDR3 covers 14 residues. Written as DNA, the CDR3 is TGTGCCACCAGGGGACGGGGGTTCCAAGAGACCCAGTACTTC. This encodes CATRGRGFQETQYF. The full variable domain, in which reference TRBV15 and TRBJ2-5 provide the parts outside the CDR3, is DAMVIQNPRYQVTQFGKPVTLSCSQTLNHNVMYWYQQKSSQAPKLLFHYYDKDFNNEADTPDNFQSRRPNTSFCFLDIRSPGLGDTAMYLCATRGRGFQETQYFGPGTRLLVL.

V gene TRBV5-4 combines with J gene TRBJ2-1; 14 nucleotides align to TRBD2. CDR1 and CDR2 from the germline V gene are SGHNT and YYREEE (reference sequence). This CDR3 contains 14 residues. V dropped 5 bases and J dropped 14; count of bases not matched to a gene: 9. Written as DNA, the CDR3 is TGTGCCAGCAGGCAGACTAGCGGGGGGGGCTGGAAGTTCTTC. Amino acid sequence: CASRQTSGGGWKFF.

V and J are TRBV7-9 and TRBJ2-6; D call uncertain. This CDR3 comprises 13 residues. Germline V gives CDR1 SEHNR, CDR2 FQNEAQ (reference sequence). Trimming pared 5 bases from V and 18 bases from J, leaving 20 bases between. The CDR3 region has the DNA TGTGCCAGCAGCCCCGACGGGTTTGCCCCCGCGACTTTC. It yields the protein CASSPDGFAPATF.

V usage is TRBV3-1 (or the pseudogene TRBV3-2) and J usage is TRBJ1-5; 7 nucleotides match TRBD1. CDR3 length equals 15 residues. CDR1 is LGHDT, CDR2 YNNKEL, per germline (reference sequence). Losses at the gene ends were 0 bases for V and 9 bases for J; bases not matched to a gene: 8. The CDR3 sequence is CASSQDGDSRWPQHF. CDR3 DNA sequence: TGTGCCAGCAGCCAAGATGGGGACAGTCGATGGCCCCAGCATTTT.

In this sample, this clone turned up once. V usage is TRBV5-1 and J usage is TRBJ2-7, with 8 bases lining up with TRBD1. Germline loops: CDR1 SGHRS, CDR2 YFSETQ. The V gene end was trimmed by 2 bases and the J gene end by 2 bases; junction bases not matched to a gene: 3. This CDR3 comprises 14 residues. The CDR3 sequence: CASSFDRGPYEQYF. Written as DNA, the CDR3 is TGCGCCAGCAGCTTCGACAGGGGACCCTACGAGCAGTACTTC.

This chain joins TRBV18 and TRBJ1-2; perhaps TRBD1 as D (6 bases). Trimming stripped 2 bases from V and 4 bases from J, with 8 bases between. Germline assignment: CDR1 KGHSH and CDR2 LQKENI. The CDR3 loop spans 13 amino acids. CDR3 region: CASSPGGAYGYTF. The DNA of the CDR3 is TGTGCCAGCTCACCAGGGGGGGCCTATGGCTACACCTTC.

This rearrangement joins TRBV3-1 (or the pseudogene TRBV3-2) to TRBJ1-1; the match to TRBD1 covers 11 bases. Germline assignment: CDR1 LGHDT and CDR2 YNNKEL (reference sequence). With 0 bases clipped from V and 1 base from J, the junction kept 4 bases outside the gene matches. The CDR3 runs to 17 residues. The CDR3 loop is CASSQDPGTGGNTEAFF. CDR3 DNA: TGTGCCAGCAGCCAAGATCCCGGGACAGGGGGGAACACTGAAGCTTTCTTT.

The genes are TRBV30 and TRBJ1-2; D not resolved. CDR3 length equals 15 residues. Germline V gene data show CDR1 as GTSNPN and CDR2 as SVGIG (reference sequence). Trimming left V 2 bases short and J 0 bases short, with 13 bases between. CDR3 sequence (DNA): TGTGCCTGGAGTCTAGACTGGCGCTCTAACTATGGCTACACCTTC. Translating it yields CAWSLDWRSNYGYTF.

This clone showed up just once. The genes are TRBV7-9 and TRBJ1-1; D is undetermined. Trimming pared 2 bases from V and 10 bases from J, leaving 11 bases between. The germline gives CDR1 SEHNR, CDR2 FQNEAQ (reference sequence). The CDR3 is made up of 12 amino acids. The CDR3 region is CASSLPAPGAFF. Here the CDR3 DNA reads TGTGCCAGCAGCTTACCCGCCCCTGGAGCTTTCTTT. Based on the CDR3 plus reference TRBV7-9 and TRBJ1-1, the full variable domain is DTGVSQNPRHKITKRGQNVTFRCDPISEHNRLYWYRQTLGQGPEFLTYFQNEAQLEKSRLLSDRFSAERPKGSFSTLEIQRTEQGDSAMYLCASSLPAPGAFFGQGTRLTVV.

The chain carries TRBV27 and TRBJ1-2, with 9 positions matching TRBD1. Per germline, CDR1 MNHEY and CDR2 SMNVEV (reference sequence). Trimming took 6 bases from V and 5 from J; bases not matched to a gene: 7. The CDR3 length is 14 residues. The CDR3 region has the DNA TGTGCCAGCAGGGGGACAGGGAGATTTTATGGCTACACCTTC. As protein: CASRGTGRFYGYTF.

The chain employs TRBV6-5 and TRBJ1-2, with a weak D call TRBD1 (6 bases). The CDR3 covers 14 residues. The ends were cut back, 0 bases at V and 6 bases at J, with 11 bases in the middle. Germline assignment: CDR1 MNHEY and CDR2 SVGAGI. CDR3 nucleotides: TGTGCCAGCAGTTACTCGAGGAGGGGGGATGGCTACACCTTC. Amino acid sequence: CASSYSRRGDGYTF.

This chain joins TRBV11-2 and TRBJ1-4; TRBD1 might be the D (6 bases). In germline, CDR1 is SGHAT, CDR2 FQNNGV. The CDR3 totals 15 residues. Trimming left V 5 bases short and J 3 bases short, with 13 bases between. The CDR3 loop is CASSGPGASNEKLFF. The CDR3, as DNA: TGTGCCAGCAGCGGGCCAGGGGCTTCTAATGAAAAACTGTTTTTT.

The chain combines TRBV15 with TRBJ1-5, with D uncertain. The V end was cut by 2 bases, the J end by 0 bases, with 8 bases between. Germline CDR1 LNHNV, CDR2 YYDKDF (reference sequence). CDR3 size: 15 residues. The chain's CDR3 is CATSRKTYSNQPQHF. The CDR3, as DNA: TGTGCCACCAGCAGAAAGACTTATAGCAATCAGCCCCAGCATTTT.

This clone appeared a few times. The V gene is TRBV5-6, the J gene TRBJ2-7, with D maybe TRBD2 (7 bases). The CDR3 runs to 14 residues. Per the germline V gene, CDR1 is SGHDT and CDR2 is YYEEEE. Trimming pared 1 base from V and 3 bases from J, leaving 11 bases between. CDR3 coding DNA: TGTGCCAGCAGCTTGCGAGGGGGGGGCTACGAGCAGTACTTC. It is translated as CASSLRGGGYEQYF.

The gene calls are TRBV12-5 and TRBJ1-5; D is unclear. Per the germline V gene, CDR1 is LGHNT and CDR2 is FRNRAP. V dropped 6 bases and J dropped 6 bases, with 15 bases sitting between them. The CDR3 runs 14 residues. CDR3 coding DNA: TGTGCTAGTGGCACCGAGGTCAGAGGTCAGCCCCAGCATTTT. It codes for CASGTEVRGQPQHF.

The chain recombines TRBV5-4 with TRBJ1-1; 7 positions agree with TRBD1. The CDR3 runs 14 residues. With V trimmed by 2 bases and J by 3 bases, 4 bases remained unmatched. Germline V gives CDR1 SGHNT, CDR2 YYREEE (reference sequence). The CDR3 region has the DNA TGTGCCAGCAGCTTAGGACAGGCCTACACTGAAGCTTTCTTT. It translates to CASSLGQAYTEAFF.

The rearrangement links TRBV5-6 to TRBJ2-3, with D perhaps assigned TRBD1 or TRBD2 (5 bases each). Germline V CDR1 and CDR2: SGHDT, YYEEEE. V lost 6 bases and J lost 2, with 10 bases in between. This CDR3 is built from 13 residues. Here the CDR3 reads CASTWGITDTQYF. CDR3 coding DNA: TGTGCCAGCACGTGGGGGATCACAGATACGCAGTATTTT.

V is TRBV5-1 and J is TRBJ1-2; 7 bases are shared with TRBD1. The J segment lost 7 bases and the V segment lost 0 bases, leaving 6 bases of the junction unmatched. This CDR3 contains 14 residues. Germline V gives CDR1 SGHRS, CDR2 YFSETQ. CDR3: CASSLARAGGGYTF. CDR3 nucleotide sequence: TGCGCCAGCAGCTTGGCCAGAGCAGGGGGTGGCTACACCTTC.

The CDR3 loop is CASSPQTHKGVFYGYTF. In DNA form, the CDR3 reads TGTGCCAGCAGCCCCCAGACACACAAGGGGGTATTCTATGGCTACACCTTC. The chain carries TRBV3-1 (or the pseudogene TRBV3-2) and TRBJ1-2; tentatively, D is TRBD1 (6 bases). Trimming left V 4 bases short and J 4 bases short, with 22 bases between. Germline V gene lookup returns CDR1 LGHDT and CDR2 YNNKEL (reference sequence). This CDR3 contains 17 residues.

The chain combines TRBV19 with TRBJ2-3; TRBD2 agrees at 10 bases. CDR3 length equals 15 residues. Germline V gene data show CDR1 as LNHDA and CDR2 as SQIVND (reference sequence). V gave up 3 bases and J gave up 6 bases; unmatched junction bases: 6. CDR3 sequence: CASSMNSGGRDTQYF. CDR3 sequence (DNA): TGTGCCAGTAGTATGAATAGCGGGGGGCGCGATACGCAGTATTTT. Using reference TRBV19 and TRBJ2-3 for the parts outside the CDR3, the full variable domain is DGGITQSPKYLFRKEGQNVTLSCEQNLNHDAMYWYRQDPGQGLRLIYYSQIVNDFQKGDIAEGYSVSREKKESFPLTVTSAQKNPTAFYLCASSMNSGGRDTQYFGPGTRLTVL.

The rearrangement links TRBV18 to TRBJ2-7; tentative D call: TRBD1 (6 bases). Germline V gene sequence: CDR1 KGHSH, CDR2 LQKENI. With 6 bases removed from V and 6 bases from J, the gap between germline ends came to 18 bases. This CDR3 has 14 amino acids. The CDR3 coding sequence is TGTGCCAGCTCCTACGCCGCAGGGGTGGGCGAGCAGTACTTC. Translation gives CASSYAAGVGEQYF.